A single sample is the source of the 2 T cell receptor beta chains below, sequenced in a study of cytomegalovirus exposure and HLA in healthy donors. Sequencing used immunoSEQ multiplex PCR; TCRdb keeps in-frame clones, though not all of them. The data hold 150,000 to 200,000 clones, with about 82% observed a single time. The source material was PBMCs. The receptor set was obtained from a man aged 25-40 years in good health and CMV-seropositive.

This clone was seen a handful of times. For the CDR3, the DNA is TGTGCCAGCAGCCCGGACTACCTAAACACAGATACGCAGTATTTT. It translates to CASSPDYLNTDTQYF. This chain links TRBV7-2 with TRBJ2-3, with a weak D call TRBD2 (6 bases). Germline-derived CDR1 and CDR2 are SGHTA and FQGNSA. The CDR3 sequence is 15 residues long. The ends were cut back, 5 bases at V and 2 bases at J, with 14 bases in the middle.

This clone came up once. The rearrangement uses TRBV7-8 and TRBJ2-2; no firm D call. The V end was cut by 3 bases, the J end by 4 bases, with 6 bases between. This CDR3 has 13 amino acids. Germline CDR1 is SGHVS and CDR2 is FQNEAQ. This chain's CDR3 is CASSLSFTGELFF. The DNA for the CDR3 is TGTGCCAGCAGCTTGTCTTTCACCGGGGAGCTGTTTTTT.